This is a list of T cell receptor beta chains from one sample in a study of brain metastases from non-small cell lung cancer. The protocol was immunoSEQ multiplex PCR, while the TCRdb copy is restricted to in-frame clones and leaves out a portion. The sample has fewer than 3,500 clones; 75% to 85% are singletons. The specimen was primary lung tumor tissue. These receptors were taken from a donor aged 40 or over with non-small cell lung cancer. Both conserved end residues are part of each CDR3. A D gene is named only where the DNA matches it firmly. Some rows have no size entry. The others give once, few or many, or a class for an expanded clone.

v_gene	j_gene	d_gene	abundance	CDR3aa	CDR3nt
TRBV5-5	TRBJ2-3	TRBD2	-	CASSPQGLAGFTDTQYF	TGTGCCAGCAGCCCACAGGGCCTAGCGGGTTTCACAGATACGCAGTATTTT
TRBV19	TRBJ2-5	TRBD1	-	CASSPLRDSQQETQYF	TGTGCCAGTAGCCCTTTGAGGGACAGCCAACAAGAGACCCAGTACTTC
TRBV24-1	TRBJ2-1	-	-	CATKSSGNEQFF	TGTGCCACCAAATCATCGGGGAATGAGCAGTTCTTC
TRBV6-5	TRBJ1-6	TRBD1	-	CAITQGQFNSPLHF	TGTGCCATCACGCAGGGACAGTTTAATTCACCCCTCCACTTT
TRBV28	TRBJ1-1	-	-	CASSSWGRGLPEAFF	TGTGCCAGCAGTTCTTGGGGGCGGGGATTACCTGAAGCTTTCTTT
TRBV5-6	TRBJ2-5	TRBD1	-	CASSLARDRGRYRETQYF	TGTGCCAGCAGCTTGGCCCGGGACAGAGGGCGATACAGGGAGACCCAGTACTTC
TRBV18	TRBJ2-5	-	once	CASSPPTRRETQYF	TGTGCCAGCTCACCACCCACTAGACGAGAGACCCAGTACTTC
TRBV2	TRBJ1-1	-	-	CASSVWGTTTEAFF	TGTGCCAGCAGTGTTTGGGGGACGACCACTGAAGCTTTCTTT
TRBV5-5	TRBJ2-7	-	-	CASSLTAYEQYF	TGTGCCAGCAGCCTTACAGCCTACGAGCAGTACTTC
TRBV5-4	TRBJ2-1	TRBD2	-	CASSGSGSSYNEQFF	TGTGCCAGCAGTGGTAGCGGGAGCTCCTACAATGAGCAGTTCTTC
TRBV2	TRBJ2-7	TRBD2	-	CASSEALRLGTSGRFFSYEQYF	TGTGCCAGCAGTGAAGCACTTAGGTTAGGGACTAGCGGGAGATTTTTCTCCTACGAGCAGTACTTC
TRBV10-3	TRBJ1-6	-	once	CAISGTETNSPLHF	TGTGCCATCAGTGGGACAGAGACAAATTCACCCCTCCACTTT
TRBV3-1/TRBV3-2	TRBJ2-7	TRBD1	-	CASSQDKRDRATGEQYF	TGTGCCAGCAGCCAGGATAAACGGGACAGGGCGACGGGCGAGCAGTACTTC
TRBV7-3	TRBJ2-3	-	-	CASSLNPSGTDTQYF	TGTGCCAGCAGCTTAAACCCCTCAGGAACAGATACGCAGTATTTT
TRBV19	TRBJ2-2	TRBD1	-	CASSPVGQGEGELFF	TGTGCCAGTAGCCCAGTAGGCCAGGGGGAAGGGGAGCTGTTTTTT
TRBV7-9	TRBJ1-4	-	-	CASSLLSQGNEKLFF	TGTGCCAGCAGCTTATTGTCCCAGGGAAATGAAAAACTGTTTTTT
TRBV27	TRBJ2-3	TRBD2	-	CASRILAGRVSTDTQYF	TGTGCCAGCAGGATCCTAGCGGGACGGGTTAGCACAGATACGCAGTATTTT